This T cell receptor (beta chain) comes out of a study of cytomegalovirus exposure and HLA in healthy donors. Study conclusions and caveats: A few of the chains that were CMV-associated were confirmed in vitro to be specific for CMV antigens. HLA allele associations emerged for some 16,000 TCR beta sequences in a later analysis, at 0.05 false discovery rate. An analysis was carried out at a later point. It showed that HLA-associated TCR beta chains were more clonally expanded than equally common non-associated chains.

Germline CDR1 WSHSY, CDR2 SAAADI. Trimming cost V 1 base and J 6 bases, with 19 bases left between them. The length of the CDR3 is 16 residues. Primers: 60 Vbeta forward and 13 Jbeta reverse. Measured with immunoSEQ multiplex PCR; TCRdb has only the in-frame clones, and not every one. The sample yields about 150,000 clones, 80% seen once. A remark on this clone: Its antigen remains unidentified.

V and J are TRBV10-2 and TRBJ2-7; D possibly corresponds to TRBD2 (7 bases). Sequencing input: PBMCs. The source of this sequence is a young man in good health and CMV-seropositive. The CDR3 DNA follows: TGCGCCAGCAGTGAGTTGCCGGGGGGCCCTCAGGGCGAGCAGTACTTC. Its protein is CASSELPGGPQGEQYF.